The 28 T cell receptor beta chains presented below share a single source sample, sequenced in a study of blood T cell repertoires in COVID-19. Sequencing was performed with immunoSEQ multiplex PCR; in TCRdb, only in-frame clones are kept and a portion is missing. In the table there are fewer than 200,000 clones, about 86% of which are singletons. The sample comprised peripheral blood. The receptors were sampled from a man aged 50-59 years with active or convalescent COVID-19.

This CDR3 reads CASSEQGARDIQYF. Here the CDR3 DNA reads TGTGCCAGCAGTGAACAGGGGGCTCGGGACATTCAGTACTTC. This chain links TRBV6-1 with TRBJ2-4, with 8 positions matching TRBD1. V lost 2 bases to trimming and J lost 8 bases; unmatched junction nucleotides: 5. The germline V gene has CDR1 MNHNS and CDR2 SASEGT. CDR3 length: 14 residues.

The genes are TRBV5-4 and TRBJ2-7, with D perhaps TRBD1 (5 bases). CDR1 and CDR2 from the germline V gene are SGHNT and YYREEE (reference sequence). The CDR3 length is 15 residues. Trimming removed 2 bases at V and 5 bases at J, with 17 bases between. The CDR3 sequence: CASSFDSLGRDEQYF. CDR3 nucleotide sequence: TGTGCCAGCAGCTTCGACAGTCTAGGTAGGGACGAGCAGTACTTC.

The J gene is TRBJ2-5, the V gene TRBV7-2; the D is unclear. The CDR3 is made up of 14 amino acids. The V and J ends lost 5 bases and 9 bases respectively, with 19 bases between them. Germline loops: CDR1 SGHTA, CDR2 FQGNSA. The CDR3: CASSPVFGGRAQYF. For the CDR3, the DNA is TGTGCCAGCAGCCCAGTCTTTGGCGGTCGGGCCCAGTACTTC.

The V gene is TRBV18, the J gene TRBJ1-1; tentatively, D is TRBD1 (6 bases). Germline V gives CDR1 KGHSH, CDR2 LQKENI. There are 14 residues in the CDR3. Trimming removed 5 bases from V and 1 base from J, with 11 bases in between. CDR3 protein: CASSSQGGNTEAFF. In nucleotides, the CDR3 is TGTGCCAGCTCATCACAGGGAGGGAACACTGAAGCTTTCTTT.

This CDR3 reads CASSPKGAGTEAFF. DNA for the CDR3: TGTGCCAGCTCACCTAAGGGGGCGGGCACTGAAGCTTTCTTT. The chain has TRBV18 and TRBJ1-1; TRBD1 matches at 7 bases. Germline lookup yields CDR1 KGHSH and CDR2 LQKENI. CDR3 length: 14 residues. The junction had 5 bases not matched to a gene; V was cut back by 3 bases and J by 4 bases.

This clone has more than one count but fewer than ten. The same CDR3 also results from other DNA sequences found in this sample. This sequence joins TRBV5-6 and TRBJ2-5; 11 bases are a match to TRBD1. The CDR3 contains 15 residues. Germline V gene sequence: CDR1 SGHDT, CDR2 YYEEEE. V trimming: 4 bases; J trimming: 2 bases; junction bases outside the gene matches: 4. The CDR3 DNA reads TGTGCCAGCAGCCCGGACAGGGGGCTTCAAGAGACCCAGTACTTC. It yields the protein CASSPDRGLQETQYF.

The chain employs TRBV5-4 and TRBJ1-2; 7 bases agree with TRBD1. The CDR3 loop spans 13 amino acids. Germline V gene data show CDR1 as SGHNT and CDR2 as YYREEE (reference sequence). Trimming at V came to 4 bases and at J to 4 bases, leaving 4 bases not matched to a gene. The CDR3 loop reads CASSQTGIYGYTF. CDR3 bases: TGTGCCAGCAGCCAGACAGGGATCTATGGCTACACCTTC.

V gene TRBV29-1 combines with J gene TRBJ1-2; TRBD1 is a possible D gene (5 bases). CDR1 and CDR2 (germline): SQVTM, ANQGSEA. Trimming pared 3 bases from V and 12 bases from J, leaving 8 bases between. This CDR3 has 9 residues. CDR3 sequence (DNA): TGCAGCGTTGAGTGGGGGGACACCTTC. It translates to CSVEWGDTF.

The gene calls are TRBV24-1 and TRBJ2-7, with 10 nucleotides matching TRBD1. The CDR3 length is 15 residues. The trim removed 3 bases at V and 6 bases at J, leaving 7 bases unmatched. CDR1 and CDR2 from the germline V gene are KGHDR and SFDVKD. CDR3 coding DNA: TGTGCCACCAGTGATCCTGACAGGGGGCCGGGCGAGCAGTACTTC. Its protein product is CATSDPDRGPGEQYF.

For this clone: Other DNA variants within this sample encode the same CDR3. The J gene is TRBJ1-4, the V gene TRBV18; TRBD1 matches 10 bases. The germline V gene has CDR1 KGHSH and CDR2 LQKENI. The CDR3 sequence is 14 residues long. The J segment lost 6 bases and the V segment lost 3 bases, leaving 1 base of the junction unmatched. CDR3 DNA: TGTGCCAGCTCACCCGGACAGGGGGATGAAAAACTGTTTTTT. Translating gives CASSPGQGDEKLFF.

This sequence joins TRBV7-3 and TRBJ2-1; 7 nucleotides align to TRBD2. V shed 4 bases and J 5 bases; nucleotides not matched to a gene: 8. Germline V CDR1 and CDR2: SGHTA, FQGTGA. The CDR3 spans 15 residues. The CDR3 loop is CASSWSGKGDNEQFF. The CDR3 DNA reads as TGTGCCAGCAGCTGGAGCGGGAAAGGGGACAATGAGCAGTTCTTC.

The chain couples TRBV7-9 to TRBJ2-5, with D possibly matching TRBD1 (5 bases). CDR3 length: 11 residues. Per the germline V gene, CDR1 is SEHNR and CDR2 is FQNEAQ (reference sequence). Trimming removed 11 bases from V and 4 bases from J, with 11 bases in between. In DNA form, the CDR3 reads TGTGCCGGCTGGGGCGGAGAGACCCAGTACTTC. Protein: CAGWGGETQYF.

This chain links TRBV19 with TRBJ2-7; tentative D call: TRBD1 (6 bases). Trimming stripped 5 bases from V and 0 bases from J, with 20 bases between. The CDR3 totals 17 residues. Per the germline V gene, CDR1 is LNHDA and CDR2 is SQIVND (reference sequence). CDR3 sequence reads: CASSPRVFQGSSYEQYF. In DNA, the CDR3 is TGTGCCAGTAGTCCCCGTGTCTTCCAGGGGTCCTCCTACGAGCAGTACTTC.

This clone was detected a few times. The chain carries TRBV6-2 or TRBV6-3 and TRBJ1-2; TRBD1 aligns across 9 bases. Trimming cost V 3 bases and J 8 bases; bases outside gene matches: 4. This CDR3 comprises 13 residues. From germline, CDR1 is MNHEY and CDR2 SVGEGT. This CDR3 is CASSYRTGVGYTF. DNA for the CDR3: TGTGCCAGCAGTTATAGGACAGGGGTCGGCTACACCTTC.

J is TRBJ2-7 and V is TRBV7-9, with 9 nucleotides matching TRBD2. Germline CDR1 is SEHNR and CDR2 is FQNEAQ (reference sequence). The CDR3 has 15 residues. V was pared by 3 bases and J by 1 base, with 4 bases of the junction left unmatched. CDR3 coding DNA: TGTGCCAGCAGCTTCGGGACTAGCCCTTCCTACGAGCAGTACTTC. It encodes CASSFGTSPSYEQYF.

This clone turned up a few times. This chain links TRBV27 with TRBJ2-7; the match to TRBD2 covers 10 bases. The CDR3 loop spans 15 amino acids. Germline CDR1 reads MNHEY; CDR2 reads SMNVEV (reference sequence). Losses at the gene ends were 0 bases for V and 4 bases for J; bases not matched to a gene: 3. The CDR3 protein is CASSLSASGSYEQYF. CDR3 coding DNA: TGTGCCAGCAGTTTATCAGCTAGCGGGAGTTACGAGCAGTACTTC.

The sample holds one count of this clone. The CDR3 region has the DNA TGTGCCAGCAGTCCCCGGGACAGACTGTACGGGGAGCTGTTTTTT. As protein: CASSPRDRLYGELFF. The chain joins TRBV28 to TRBJ2-2, with 7 bases matching TRBD1. The V and J ends lost 5 bases and 7 bases, in that order; junction bases with no gene match: 10. This CDR3 is 15 amino acids long. Germline V lookup: CDR1 MDHEN, CDR2 SYDVKM.

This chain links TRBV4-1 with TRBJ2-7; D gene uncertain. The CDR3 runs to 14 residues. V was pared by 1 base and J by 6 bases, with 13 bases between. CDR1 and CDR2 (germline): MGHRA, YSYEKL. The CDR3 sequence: CASSQGVASSEQYF. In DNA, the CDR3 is TGCGCCAGCAGCCAAGGCGTGGCGTCTAGCGAGCAGTACTTC.

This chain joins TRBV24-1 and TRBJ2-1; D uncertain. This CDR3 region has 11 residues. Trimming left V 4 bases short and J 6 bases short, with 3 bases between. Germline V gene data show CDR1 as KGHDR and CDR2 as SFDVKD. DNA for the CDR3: TGTGCCACCAGTGACATCAATGAGCAGTTCTTC. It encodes CATSDINEQFF.

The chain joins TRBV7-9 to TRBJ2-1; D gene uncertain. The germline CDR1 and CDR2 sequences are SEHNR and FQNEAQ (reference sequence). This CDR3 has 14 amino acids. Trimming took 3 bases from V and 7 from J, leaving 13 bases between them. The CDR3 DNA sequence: TGTGCCAGCAGCTTGTCCTTAGCTGGAAATGAGCAGTTCTTC. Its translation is CASSLSLAGNEQFF.

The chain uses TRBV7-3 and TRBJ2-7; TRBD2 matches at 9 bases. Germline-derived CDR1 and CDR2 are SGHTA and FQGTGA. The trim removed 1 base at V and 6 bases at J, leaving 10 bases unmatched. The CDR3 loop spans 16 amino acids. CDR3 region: CASSLKSRREGCEQYF. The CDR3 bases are TGTGCCAGCAGCTTAAAATCTAGGCGGGAGGGTTGCGAGCAGTACTTC.

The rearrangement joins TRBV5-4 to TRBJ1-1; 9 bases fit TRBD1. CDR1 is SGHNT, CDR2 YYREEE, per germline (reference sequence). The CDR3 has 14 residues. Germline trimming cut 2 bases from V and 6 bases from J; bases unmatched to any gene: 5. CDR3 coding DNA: TGTGCCAGCAGCTTCTCCGGGACAGGGTCTGAAGCTTTCTTT. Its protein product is CASSFSGTGSEAFF.

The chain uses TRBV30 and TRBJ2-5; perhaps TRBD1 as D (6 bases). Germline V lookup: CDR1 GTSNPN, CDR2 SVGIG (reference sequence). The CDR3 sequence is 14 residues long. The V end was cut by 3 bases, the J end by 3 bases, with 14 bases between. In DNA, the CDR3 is TGTGCCTGGAGCGACCGAGGGGGTAAAGAGACCCAGTACTTC. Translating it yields CAWSDRGGKETQYF.

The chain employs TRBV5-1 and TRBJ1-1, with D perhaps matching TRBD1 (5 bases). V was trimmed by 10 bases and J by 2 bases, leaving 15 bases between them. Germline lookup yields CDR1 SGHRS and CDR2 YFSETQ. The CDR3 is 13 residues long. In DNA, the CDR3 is TGCGCCCCTCCACCCGGGGGAAACACTGAAGCTTTCTTT. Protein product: CAPPPGGNTEAFF.

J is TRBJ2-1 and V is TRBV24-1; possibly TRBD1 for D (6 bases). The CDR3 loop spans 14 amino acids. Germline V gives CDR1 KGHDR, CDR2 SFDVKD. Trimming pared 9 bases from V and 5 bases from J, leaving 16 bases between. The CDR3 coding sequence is TGTGCCACCCAGCCGAGGACAGTGCACAATGAGCAGTTCTTC. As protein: CATQPRTVHNEQFF.

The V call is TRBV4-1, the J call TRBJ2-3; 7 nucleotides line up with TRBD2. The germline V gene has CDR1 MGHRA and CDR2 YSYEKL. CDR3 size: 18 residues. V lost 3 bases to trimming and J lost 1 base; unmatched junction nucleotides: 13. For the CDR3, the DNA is TGCGCCAGCAGCCATTCCTCAGAGTTGGGAGGGGGCACAGATACGCAGTATTTT. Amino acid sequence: CASSHSSELGGGTDTQYF.

The CDR3 nucleotides read TGTGCCACCAGCAGACTTATGTCTGCGGATGAGCAGTTCTTC. Its translation: CATSRLMSADEQFF. The J gene is TRBJ2-1, the V gene TRBV15; D is unresolved. Trimming removed 2 bases from V and 8 bases from J, with 13 bases in between. Germline values: CDR1 LNHNV, CDR2 YYDKDF (reference sequence). The CDR3 contains 14 residues.

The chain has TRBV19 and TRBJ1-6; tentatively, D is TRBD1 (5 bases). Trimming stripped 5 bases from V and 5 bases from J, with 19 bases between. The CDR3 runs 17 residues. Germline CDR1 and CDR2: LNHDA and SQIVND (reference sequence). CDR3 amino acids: CASSVAGSMGNNSPLHF. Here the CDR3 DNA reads TGTGCCAGTAGTGTCGCAGGGTCCATGGGTAATAATTCACCCCTCCACTTT.